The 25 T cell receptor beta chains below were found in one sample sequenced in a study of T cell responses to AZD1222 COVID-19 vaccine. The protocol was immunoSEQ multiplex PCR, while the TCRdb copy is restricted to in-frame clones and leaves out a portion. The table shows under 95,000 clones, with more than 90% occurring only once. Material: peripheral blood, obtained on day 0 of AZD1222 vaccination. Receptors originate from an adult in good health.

The CDR3 protein is CSASLTYYEQYF. The CDR3 region has the DNA TGCAGTGCTAGTTTGACCTACTACGAGCAGTACTTC. This chain links TRBV20-1 with TRBJ2-7, with D uncertain. Germline CDR1 reads DFQATT; CDR2 reads SNEGSKA (reference sequence). The CDR3 spans 12 residues. V lost 3 bases and J lost 3, with 9 bases in between.

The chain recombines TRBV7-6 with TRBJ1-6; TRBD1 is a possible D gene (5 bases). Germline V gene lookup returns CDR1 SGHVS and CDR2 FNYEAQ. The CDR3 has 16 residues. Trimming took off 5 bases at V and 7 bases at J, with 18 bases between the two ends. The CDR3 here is CASSPGGGAVNSPLHF. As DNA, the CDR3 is TGTGCCAGCAGCCCGGGAGGAGGGGCCGTGAATTCACCCCTCCACTTT. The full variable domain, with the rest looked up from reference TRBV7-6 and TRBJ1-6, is GAGVSQSPRYKVTKRGQDVALRCDPISGHVSLYWYRQALGQGPEFLTYFNYEAQQDKSGLPNDRFSAERPEGSISTLTIQRTEQRDSAMYRCASSPGGGAVNSPLHFGNGTRLTVT.

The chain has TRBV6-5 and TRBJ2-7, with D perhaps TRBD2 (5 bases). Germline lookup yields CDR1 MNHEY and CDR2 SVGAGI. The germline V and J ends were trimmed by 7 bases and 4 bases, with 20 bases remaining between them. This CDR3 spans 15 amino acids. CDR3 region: CASNQLVNPGYEQYF. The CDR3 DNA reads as TGTGCCAGCAATCAACTAGTGAACCCCGGTTACGAGCAGTACTTC.

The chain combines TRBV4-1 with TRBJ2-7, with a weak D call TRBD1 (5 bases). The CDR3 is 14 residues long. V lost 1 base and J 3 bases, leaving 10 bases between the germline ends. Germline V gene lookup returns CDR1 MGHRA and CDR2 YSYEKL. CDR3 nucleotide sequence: TGCGCCAGCAGCCAAGGGTCAGGGCTCTACGAGCAGTACTTC. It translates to CASSQGSGLYEQYF.

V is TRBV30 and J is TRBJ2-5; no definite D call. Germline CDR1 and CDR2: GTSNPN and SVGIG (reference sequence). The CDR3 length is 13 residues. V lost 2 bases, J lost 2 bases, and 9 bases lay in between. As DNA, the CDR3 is TGTGCCTGGAGTAAGGGCGGACAAGAGACCCAGTACTTC. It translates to CAWSKGGQETQYF.

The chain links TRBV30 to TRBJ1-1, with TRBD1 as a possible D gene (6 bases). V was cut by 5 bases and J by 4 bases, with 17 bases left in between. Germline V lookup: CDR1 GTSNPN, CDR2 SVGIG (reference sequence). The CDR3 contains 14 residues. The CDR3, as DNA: TGTGCCTGGGACGAATGGGGGGCCGTCACTGAAGCTTTCTTT. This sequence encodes CAWDEWGAVTEAFF.

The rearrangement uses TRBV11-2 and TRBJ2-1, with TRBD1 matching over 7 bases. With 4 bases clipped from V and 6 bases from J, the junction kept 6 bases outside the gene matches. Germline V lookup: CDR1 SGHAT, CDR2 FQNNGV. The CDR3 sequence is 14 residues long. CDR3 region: CASSSPRQGNEQFF. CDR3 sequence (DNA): TGTGCCAGCAGCTCTCCCCGACAGGGCAATGAGCAGTTCTTC. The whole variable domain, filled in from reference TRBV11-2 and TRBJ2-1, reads EAGVAQSPRYKIIEKRQSVAFWCNPISGHATLYWYQQILGQGPKLLIQFQNNGVVDDSQLPKDRFSAERLKGVDSTLKIQPAKLEDSAVYLCASSSPRQGNEQFFGPGTRLTVL.

CDR3 sequence (DNA): TGTGCCAGCAGTCCAGGAGACGGGGTCGGGGAGCTGTTTTTT. Amino acid sequence: CASSPGDGVGELFF. The rearrangement links TRBV5-4 to TRBJ2-2; tentative D call: TRBD2 (5 bases). Germline V gene data show CDR1 as SGHNT and CDR2 as YYREEE (reference sequence). The V and J ends lost 5 bases and 7 bases respectively, with 15 bases between them. This CDR3 has 14 amino acids.

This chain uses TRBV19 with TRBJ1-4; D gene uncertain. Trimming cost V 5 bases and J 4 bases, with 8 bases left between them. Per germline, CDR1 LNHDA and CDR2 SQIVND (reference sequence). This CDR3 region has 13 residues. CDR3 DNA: TGTGCCAGTAGTCTCGGACGTAATGAAAAACTGTTTTTT. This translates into CASSLGRNEKLFF.

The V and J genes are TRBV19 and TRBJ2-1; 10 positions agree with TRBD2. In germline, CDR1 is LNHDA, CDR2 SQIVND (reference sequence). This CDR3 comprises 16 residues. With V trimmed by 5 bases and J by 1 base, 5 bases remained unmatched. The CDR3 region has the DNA TGTGCCAGTAGTCCCTATAGCGGGAGGTCCTACAATGAGCAGTTCTTC. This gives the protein CASSPYSGRSYNEQFF.

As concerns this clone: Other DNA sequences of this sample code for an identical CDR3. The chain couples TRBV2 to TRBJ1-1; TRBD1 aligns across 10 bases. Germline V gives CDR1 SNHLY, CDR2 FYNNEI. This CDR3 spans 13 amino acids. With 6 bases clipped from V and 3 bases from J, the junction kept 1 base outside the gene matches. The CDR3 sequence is CASRGQGDTEAFF. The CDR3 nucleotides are TGTGCCAGCAGAGGACAGGGGGACACTGAAGCTTTCTTT. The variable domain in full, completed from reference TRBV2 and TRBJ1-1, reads EPEVTQTPSHQVTQMGQEVILRCVPISNHLYFYWYRQILGQKVEFLVSFYNNEISEKSEIFDDQFSVERPDGSNFTLKIRSTKLEDSAMYFCASRGQGDTEAFFGQGTRLTVV.

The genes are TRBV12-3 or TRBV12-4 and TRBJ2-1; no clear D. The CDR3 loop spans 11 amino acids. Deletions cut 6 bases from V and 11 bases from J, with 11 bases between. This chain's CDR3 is CASRSRLQQFF. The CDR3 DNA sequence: TGTGCCAGCAGATCCCGACTGCAGCAGTTCTTC.

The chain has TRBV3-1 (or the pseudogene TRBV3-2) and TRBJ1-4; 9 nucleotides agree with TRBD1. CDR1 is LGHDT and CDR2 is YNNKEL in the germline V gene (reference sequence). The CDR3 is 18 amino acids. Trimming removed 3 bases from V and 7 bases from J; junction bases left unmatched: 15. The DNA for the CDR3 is TGTGCCAGCAGCCAGCCCAAGGGGGGGACAGGGAGTATTGAAAAACTGTTTTTT. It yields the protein CASSQPKGGTGSIEKLFF.

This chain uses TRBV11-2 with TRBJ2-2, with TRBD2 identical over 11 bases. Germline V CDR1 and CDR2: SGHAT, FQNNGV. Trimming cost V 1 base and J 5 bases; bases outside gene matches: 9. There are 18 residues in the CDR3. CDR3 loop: CASSLVWVAGGPTGELFF. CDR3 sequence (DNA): TGTGCCAGCAGCTTAGTTTGGGTAGCGGGAGGGCCGACCGGGGAGCTGTTTTTT.

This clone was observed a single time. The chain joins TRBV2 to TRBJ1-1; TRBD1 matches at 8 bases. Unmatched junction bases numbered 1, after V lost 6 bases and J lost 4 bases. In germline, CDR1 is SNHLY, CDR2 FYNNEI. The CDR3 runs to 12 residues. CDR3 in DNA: TGTGCCAGCAGCAGGGGGCCCACTGAAGCTTTCTTT. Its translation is CASSRGPTEAFF.

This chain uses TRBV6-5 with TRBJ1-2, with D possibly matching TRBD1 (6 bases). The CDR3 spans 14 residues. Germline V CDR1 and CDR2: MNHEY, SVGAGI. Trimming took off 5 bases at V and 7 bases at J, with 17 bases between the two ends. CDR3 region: CASSRGTGSSGYTF. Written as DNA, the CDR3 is TGTGCCAGCAGTCGAGGTACAGGGTCGAGTGGCTACACCTTC.

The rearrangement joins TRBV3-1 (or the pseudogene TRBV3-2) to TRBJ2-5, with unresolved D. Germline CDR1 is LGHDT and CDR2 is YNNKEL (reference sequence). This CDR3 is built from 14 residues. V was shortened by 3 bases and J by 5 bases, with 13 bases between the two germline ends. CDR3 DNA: TGTGCCAGCAGCCACCCCACCCGCCGGGAGACCCAGTACTTC. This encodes CASSHPTRRETQYF.

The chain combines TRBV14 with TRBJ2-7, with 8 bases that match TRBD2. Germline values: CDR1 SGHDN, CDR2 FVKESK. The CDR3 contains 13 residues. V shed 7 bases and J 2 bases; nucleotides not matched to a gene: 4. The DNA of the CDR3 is TGTGCCAGCAACCGAGCGGGAGCCTACGAGCAGTACTTC. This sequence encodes CASNRAGAYEQYF.

The CDR3 sequence: CASSAGRSRGGEAFF. The CDR3 bases are TGTGCCAGCAGCGCGGGACGTTCGCGAGGAGGTGAAGCTTTCTTT. The chain joins TRBV7-6 to TRBJ1-1; D is perhaps TRBD1 (5 bases). CDR1 and CDR2 from the germline V gene are SGHVS and FNYEAQ. This CDR3 has 15 amino acids. The V and J ends lost 5 bases and 7 bases respectively, with 20 bases between them.

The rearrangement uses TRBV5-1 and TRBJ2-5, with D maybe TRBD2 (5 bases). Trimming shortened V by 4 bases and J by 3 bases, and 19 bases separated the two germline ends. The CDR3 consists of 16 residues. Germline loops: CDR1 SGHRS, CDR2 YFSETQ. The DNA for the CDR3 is TGCGCCAGCAGCCCGGGGTTAAGGGAAGGTAAAGAGACCCAGTACTTC. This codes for CASSPGLREGKETQYF.

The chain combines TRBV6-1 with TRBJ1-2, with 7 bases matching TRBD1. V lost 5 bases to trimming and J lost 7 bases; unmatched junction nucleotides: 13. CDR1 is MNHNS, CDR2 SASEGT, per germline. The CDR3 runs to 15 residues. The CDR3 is CASSQMAGGMGGYTF. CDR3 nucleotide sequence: TGTGCCAGCAGTCAAATGGCAGGGGGTATGGGTGGCTACACCTTC.

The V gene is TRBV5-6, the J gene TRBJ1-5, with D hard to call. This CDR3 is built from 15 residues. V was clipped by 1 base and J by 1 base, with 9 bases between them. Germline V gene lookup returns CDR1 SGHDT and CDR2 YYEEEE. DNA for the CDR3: TGTGCCAGCAGCTTGCGCGGGGTGAGCAATCAGCCCCAGCATTTT. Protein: CASSLRGVSNQPQHF.

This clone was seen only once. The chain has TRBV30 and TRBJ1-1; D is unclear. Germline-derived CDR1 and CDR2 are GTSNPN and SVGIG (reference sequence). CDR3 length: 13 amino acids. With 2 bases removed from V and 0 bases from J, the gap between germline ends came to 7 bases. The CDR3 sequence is CAWSNSMNTEAFF. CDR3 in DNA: TGTGCCTGGAGTAACAGCATGAACACTGAAGCTTTCTTT.

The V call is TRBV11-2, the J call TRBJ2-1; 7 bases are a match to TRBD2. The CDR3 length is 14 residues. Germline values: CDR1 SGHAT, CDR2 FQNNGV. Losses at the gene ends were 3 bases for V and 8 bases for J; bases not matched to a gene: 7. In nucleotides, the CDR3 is TGTGCCAGCAGCTTCGGGGAGGGCCATTATGAGCAGTTCTTC. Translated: CASSFGEGHYEQFF.

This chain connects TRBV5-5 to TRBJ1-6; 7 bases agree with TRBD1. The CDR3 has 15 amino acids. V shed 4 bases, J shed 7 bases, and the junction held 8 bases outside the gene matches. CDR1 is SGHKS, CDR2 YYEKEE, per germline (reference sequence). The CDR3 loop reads CASSVTGRGNSPLHF. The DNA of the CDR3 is TGTGCCAGCAGCGTGACAGGGAGAGGGAATTCACCCCTCCACTTT. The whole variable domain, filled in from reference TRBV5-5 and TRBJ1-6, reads DAGVTQSPTHLIKTRGQQVTLRCSPISGHKSVSWYQQVLGQGPQFIFQYYEKEERGRGNFPDRFSARQFPNYSSELNVNALLLGDSALYLCASSVTGRGNSPLHFGNGTRLTVT.